This entry describes one T cell receptor (beta chain). These data come from a study of PD-L1 blockade in urothelial cancer. Study-wide context: About 90% of the roughly 29 patients were men with bladder-origin urothelial cancer.

Germline V CDR1 and CDR2: LGHNA, YNFKEQ. This CDR3 has 16 residues. Trimming cost V 4 bases and J 0 bases, with 16 bases left between them. Method: immunoSEQ multiplex PCR; TCRdb's copy keeps in-frame clones and lacks some. The repertoire holds about 51,000 clones, with approximately 90% as singletons. This sample's time point: peripheral blood 6 weeks after treatment start. The sequences come from PBMCs, collected around atezolizumab (anti-PD-L1) treatment. This rearrangement joins TRBV4-2 to TRBJ2-7; D may be TRBD1 (6 bases). The origin of this receptor is a man in his sixties with urothelial cancer. CDR3 sequence: CASSRDTSRGSYEQYF. Here the CDR3 DNA reads TGTGCCAGCAGCCGCGACACCTCCAGGGGCTCCTACGAGCAGTACTTC.